The entry below gives a single T cell receptor beta chain sequence along with its context. The antigen remains undetermined. One end of the junction varies from germline; a read error may be responsible. Germline loops: CDR1 MNHEY, CDR2 SVGAGI. The length of the CDR3 is 15 residues. TCRdb passed the PCR reads through MiXCR, listing each CDR3 protein once. The data hold over 90,000 distinct CDR3 sequences, with 30% to 35% observed a single time. The data belong to a study of molecular identifiers for immune sequencing clone quantification. Study findings and constraints: Clones that had above 20 RNA copies took up over 99% of effector molecules but under 1% in naive cells.

Naive CD8 T cell sorting was performed on the CD8+CD4-CCR7+CD45RA+ phenotype. The clonotype comes from a human donor in good health. Some libraries in this study had Jurkat cell RNA spiked in. This sequence joins TRBV6-5 and TRBJ1-5; the match to TRBD1 covers 7 bases. The sample consisted of naive CD8+ T cells from blood, with Jurkat cell RNA spiked in. Subset noted: FACS-sorted CD8+CD4-CCR7+CD45RA+ naive T cells. CDR3 sequence: CSSSATGLGNQPQLF. In nucleotides, the CDR3 is TGTTCCAGCAGTGCGACAGGGCTCGGTAATCAGCCCCAGCTTTTT.